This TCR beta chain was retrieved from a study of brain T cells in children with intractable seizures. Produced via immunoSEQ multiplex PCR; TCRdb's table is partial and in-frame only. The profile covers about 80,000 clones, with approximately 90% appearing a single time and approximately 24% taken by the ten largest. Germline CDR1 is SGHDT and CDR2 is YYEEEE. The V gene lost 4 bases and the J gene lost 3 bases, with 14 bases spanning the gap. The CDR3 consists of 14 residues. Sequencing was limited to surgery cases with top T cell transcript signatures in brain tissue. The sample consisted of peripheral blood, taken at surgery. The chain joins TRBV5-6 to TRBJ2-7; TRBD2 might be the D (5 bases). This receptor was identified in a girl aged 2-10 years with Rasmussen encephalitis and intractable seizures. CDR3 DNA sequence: TGTGCCAGCAGCAACTCCGGGATCTACTACGAGCAGTACTTC. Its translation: CASSNSGIYYEQYF.